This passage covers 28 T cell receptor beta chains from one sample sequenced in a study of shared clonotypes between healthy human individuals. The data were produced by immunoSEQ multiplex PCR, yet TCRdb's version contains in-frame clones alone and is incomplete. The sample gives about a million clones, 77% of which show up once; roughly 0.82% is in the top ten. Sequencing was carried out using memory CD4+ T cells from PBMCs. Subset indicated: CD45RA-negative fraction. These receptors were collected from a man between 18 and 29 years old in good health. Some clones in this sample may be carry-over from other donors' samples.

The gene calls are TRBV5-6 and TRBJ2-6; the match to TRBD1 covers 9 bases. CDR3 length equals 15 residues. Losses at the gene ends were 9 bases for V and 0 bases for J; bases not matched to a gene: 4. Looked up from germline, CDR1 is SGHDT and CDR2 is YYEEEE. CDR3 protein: CAMGQGPSGANVLTF. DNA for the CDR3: TGTGCCATGGGACAGGGCCCCTCTGGGGCCAACGTCCTGACTTTC.

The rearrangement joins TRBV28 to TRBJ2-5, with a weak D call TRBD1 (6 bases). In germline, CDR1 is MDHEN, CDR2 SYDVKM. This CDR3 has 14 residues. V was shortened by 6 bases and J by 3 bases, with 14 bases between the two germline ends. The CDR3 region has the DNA TGTGCCAGCAGCCTCCAGGGGACCGAAGAGACCCAGTACTTC. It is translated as CASSLQGTEETQYF.

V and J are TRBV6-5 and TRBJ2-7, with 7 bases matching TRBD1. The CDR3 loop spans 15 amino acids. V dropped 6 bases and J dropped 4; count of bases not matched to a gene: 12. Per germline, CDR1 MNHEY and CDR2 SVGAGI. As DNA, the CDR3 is TGTGCCAGCAGCTGGAACGTAGGGGGCGGATACGAGCAGTACTTC. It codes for CASSWNVGGGYEQYF.

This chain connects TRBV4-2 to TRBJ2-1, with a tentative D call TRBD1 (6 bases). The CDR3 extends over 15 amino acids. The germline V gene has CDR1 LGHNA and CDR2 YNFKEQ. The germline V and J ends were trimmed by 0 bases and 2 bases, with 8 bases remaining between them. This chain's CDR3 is CASSQDPGAYNEQFF. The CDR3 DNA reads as TGTGCCAGCAGCCAAGATCCAGGGGCCTACAATGAGCAGTTCTTC.

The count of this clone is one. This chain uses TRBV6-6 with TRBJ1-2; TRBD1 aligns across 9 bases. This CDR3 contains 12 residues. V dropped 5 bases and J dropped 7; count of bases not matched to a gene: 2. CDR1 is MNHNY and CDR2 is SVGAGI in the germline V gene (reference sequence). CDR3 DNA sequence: TGTGCCAGCAGTGGGACAGGGCTTGGCTACACCTTC. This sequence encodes CASSGTGLGYTF.

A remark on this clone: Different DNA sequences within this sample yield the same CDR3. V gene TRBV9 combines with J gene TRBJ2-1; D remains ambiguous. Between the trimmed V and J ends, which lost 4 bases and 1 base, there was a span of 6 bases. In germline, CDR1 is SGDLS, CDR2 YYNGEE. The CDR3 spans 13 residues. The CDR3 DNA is TGTGCCAGCAGCCCCCGATCCTACAATGAGCAGTTCTTC. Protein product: CASSPRSYNEQFF.

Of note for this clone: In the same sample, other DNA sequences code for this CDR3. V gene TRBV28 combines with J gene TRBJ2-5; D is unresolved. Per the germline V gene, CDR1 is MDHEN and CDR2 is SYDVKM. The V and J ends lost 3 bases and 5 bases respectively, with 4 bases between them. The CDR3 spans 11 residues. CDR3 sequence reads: CASSFRETQYF. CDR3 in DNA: TGTGCCAGCAGTTTCCGTGAGACCCAGTACTTC. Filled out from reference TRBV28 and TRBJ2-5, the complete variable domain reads DVKVTQSSRYLVKRTGEKVFLECVQDMDHENMFWYRQDPGLGLRLIYFSYDVKMKEKGDIPEGYSVSREKKERFSLILESASTNQTSMYLCASSFRETQYFGPGTRLLVL.

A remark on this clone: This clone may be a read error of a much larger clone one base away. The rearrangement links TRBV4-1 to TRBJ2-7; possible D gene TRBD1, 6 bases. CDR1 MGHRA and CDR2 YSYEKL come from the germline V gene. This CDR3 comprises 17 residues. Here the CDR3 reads CASSQVSTGPDSYEQCF. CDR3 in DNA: TGCGCCAGCAGCCAAGTAAGTACAGGGCCCGACTCCTACGAGCAGTGCTTC.

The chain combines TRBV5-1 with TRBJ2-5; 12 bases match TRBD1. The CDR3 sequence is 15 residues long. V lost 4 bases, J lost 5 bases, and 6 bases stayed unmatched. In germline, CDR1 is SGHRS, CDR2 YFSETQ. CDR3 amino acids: CASSQGTGGLETQYF. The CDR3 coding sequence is TGCGCCAGCAGCCAAGGGACAGGGGGCTTGGAGACCCAGTACTTC.

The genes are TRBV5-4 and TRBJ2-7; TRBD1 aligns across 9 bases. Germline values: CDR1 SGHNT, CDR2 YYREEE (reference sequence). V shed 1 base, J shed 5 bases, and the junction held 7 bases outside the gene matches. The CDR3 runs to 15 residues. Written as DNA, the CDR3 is TGTGCCAGCAGCTTGTCCCCGGGACAGGGCAACGAGCAGTACTTC. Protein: CASSLSPGQGNEQYF.

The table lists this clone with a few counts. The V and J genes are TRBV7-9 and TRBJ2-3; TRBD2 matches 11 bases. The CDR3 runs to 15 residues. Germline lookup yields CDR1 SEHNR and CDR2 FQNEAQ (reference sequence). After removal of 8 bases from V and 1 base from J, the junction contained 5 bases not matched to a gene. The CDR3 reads CASALAGGRTDTQYF. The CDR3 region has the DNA TGTGCCAGCGCCCTAGCGGGAGGACGCACAGATACGCAGTATTTT.

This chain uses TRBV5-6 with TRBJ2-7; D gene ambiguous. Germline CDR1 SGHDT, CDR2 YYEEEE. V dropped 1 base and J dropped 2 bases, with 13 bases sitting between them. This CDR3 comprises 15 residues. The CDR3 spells CASSLTGLRTYEQYF. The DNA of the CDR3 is TGTGCCAGCAGCTTGACCGGGCTCCGAACCTACGAGCAGTACTTC.

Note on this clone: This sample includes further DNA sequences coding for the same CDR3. The chain's CDR3 is CASSQGLAGGTDTQYF. The DNA of the CDR3 is TGCGCCAGCAGCCAAGGACTAGCGGGAGGAACAGATACGCAGTATTTT. The chain carries TRBV4-1 and TRBJ2-3; 13 bases are a match to TRBD2. V was pared by 1 base and J by 3 bases, with 1 base of the junction left unmatched. CDR1 and CDR2 from the germline V gene are MGHRA and YSYEKL. There are 16 residues in the CDR3.

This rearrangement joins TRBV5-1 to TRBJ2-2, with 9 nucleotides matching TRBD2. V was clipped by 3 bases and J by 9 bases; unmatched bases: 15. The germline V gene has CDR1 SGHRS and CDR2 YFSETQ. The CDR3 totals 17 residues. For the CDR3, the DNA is TGCGCCAGCAGCTCGGCACTGCAGGGACTAGCCTCCAGGGAGCTGTTTTTT. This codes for CASSSALQGLASRELFF.

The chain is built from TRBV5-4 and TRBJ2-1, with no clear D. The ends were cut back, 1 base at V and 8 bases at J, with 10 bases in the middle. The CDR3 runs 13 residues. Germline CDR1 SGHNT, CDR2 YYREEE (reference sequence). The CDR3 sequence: CASSLRSRDEQFF. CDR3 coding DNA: TGTGCCAGCAGCTTGAGGAGTCGCGATGAGCAGTTCTTC.

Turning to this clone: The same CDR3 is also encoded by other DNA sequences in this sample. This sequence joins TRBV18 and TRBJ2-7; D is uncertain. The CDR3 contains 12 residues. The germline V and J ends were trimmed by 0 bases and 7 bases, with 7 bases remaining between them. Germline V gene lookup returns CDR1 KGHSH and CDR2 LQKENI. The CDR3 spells CASSPPGGEQYF. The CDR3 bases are TGTGCCAGCTCACCACCTGGTGGAGAGCAGTACTTC.

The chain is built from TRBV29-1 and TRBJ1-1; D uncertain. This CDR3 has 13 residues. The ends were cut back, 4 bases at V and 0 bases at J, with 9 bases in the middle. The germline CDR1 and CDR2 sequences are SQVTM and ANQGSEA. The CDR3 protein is CSVGPQLNTEAFF. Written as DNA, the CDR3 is TGCAGCGTTGGCCCACAGCTGAACACTGAAGCTTTCTTT.

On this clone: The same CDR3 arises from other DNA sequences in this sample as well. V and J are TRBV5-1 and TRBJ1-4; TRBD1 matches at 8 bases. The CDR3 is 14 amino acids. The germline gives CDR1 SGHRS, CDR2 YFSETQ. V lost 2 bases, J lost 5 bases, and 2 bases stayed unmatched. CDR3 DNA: TGCGCCAGCAGCTTTGGACAGGGAAATGAAAAACTGTTTTTT. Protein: CASSFGQGNEKLFF.

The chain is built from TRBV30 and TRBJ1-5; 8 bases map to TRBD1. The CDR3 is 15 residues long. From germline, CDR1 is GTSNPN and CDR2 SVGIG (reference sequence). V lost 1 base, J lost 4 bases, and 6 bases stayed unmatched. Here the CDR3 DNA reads TGTGCCTGGAGTGCGGCAGGGGGCGCAAATCAGCCCCAGCATTTT. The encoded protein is CAWSAAGGANQPQHF.

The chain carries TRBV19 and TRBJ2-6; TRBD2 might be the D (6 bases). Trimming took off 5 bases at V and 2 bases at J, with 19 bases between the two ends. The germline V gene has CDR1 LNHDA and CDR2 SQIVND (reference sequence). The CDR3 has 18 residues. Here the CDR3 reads CASSGGWTLSAGANVLTF. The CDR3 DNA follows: TGTGCCAGTAGTGGAGGGTGGACCCTCTCGGCTGGGGCCAACGTCCTGACTTTC.

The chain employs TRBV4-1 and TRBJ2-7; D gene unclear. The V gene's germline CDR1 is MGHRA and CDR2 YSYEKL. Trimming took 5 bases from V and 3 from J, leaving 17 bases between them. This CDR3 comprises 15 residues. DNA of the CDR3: TGCGCCAGCAGCAACCGGGCCCGGAACGACTACGAGCAGTACTTC. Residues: CASSNRARNDYEQYF.

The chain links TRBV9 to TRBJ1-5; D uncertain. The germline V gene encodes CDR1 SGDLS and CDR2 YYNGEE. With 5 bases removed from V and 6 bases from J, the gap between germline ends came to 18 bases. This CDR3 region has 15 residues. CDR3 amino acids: CASSVSLEVGQPQHF. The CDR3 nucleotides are TGTGCCAGCAGTGTGAGCCTGGAGGTAGGTCAGCCCCAGCATTTT. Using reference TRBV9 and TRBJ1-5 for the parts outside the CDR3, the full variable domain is DSGVTQTPKHLITATGQRVTLRCSPRSGDLSVYWYQQSLDQGLQFLIQYYNGEERAKGNILERFSAQQFPDLHSELNLSSLELGDSALYFCASSVSLEVGQPQHFGDGTRLSIL.

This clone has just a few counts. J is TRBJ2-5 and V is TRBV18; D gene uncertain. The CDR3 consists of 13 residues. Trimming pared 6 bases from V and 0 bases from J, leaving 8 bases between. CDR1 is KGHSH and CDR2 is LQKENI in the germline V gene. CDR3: CASSAVDQETQYF. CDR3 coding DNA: TGTGCCAGCTCGGCGGTGGACCAAGAGACCCAGTACTTC.

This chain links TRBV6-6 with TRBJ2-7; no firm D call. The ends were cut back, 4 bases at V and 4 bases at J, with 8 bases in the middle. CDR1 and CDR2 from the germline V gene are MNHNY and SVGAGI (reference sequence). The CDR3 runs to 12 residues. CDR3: CASSSTSYEQYF. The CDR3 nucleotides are TGTGCCAGCAGTTCGACGAGTTACGAGCAGTACTTC.

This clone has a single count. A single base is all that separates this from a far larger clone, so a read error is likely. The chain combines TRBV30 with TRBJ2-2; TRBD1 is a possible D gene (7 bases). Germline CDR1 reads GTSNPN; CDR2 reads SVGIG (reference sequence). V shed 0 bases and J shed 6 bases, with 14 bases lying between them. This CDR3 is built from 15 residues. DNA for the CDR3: TGTGCCTGGAGTGTTCAGGGCAGGGGGGCCGGGGAGCTGTTTTTT. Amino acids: CAWSVQGRGAGELFF.

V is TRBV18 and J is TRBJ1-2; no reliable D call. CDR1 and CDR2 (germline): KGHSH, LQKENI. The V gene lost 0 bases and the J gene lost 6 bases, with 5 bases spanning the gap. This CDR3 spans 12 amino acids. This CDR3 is CASSPPGNGYTF. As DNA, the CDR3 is TGTGCCAGCTCACCACCAGGGAATGGCTACACCTTC.

CDR3 amino acids: CASSTFPGADEQFF. For the CDR3, the DNA is TGTGCCAGCAGCACCTTTCCGGGAGCGGATGAGCAGTTCTTC. The V call is TRBV7-9, the J call TRBJ2-1; D perhaps matches TRBD2 (6 bases). Germline V gives CDR1 SEHNR, CDR2 FQNEAQ (reference sequence). This CDR3 region has 14 residues. V gave up 5 bases and J gave up 8 bases, with 16 bases separating them.

The chain's CDR3 is CASTYGTPRGETQYF. The CDR3 bases are TGTGCCAGCACCTACGGGACTCCCAGGGGAGAGACCCAGTACTTC. This chain connects TRBV6-1 to TRBJ2-5; D may be TRBD1 or TRBD2 (6 bases each). V was cut by 7 bases and J by 4 bases, with 19 bases left in between. The CDR3 covers 15 residues. Germline V lookup: CDR1 MNHNS, CDR2 SASEGT.